Below are 6 T cell receptor beta chains sequenced from a single sample in a study of tumor and adjacent non-tumor tissue in lung cancer. A modified ARM-PCR protocol with three rounds of nested PCR amplified TCRbeta. TCRdb analysed the multiplex PCR reads with MiXCR anew, one entry per CDR3 protein. The table lists 80,000 to 100,000 distinct CDR3 sequences, about 80% of them singletons. The template was RNA from unsorted bulk tissue. Distant lung tissue was collected more than 3 cm away from the tumor edge. The sample consisted of distant non-tumor lung tissue. The receptors come from a man aged 55 to 69 with small cell lung cancer.

The chain links TRBV6-2 or TRBV6-3 to TRBJ2-7, with TRBD2 identical over 9 bases. The V gene's germline CDR1 is MNHEY and CDR2 SVGEGT. The CDR3 is 14 amino acids. The ends lost 7 bases at V and 7 bases at J; junction bases unmatched: 11. CDR3 amino acids: CASKIAGALTEQYF. The CDR3 nucleotides are TGTGCCAGCAAAATAGCGGGAGCCCTTACGGAGCAGTACTTC.

On this clonotype itself: A read error may be the cause here, since a much bigger clone is one base away. The CDR3 region has the DNA TGCAGTACTAGAGAGGGCACCGGGAACACTGAAGCTTTCTTT. Translating it yields CSTREGTGNTEAFF. The chain uses TRBV20-1 and TRBJ1-1; D unresolved. CDR1 is DFQATT, CDR2 SNEGSKA, per germline (reference sequence). The CDR3 is made up of 14 amino acids.

A note on this clonotype: Germline is not matched at one junction end, which may reflect a read error. V and J are TRBV10-3 and TRBJ2-5; 9 bases map to TRBD2. This CDR3 comprises 13 residues. Germline CDR1 reads ENHRY; CDR2 reads SYGVKD. The DNA for the CDR3 is TGTGTCATCAGCATAGCGGGAGAGGATACCCAGTATTTC. Amino acid sequence: CVISIAGEDTQYF.

Concerning this clonotype itself: An end of the junction differs from the germline gene, which may be a read error. V gene TRBV6-1 combines with J gene TRBJ1-5, with no clear D. Germline CDR1 is MNHNS and CDR2 is SASEGT. The CDR3 is 13 residues long. CDR3 bases: TGTGCGAGCACCACTACGAACAATCAGCCCCAGCATTTT. Its protein product is CASTTTNNQPQHF.

Note on this clonotype: One junction end does not reproduce the germline sequence, and a read error may be involved. CDR3 region: CASTEVGAGGGFF. The DNA of the CDR3 is TGTGCCAGCACTGAAGTAGGCGCGGGAGGGGGATTCTTC. This chain links TRBV6-1 with TRBJ2-1, with TRBD2 identical over 9 bases. The CDR3 sequence is 13 residues long. CDR1 is MNHNS, CDR2 SASEGT, per germline.

Notes on this clonotype: One end of the junction does not line up with germline, which may come from a read error. This chain's CDR3 is CSVEDGRGLTDTLYF. The CDR3, as DNA: TGTAGCGTTGAAGATGGACGGGGACTCACAGATACGCTGTATTTT. V gene TRBV29-1 combines with J gene TRBJ2-3, with D perhaps matching TRBD2 (6 bases). The germline gives CDR1 SQVTM, CDR2 ANQGSEA. This CDR3 is built from 15 residues.